The rows below give T cell receptor beta chains drawn from one sample of a study of OX40 agonist ivuxolimab in advanced cancers. Using immunoSEQ multiplex PCR, the repertoire was profiled, and TCRdb retains in-frame clones only, with some absent. This repertoire shows fewer than 45,000 clones, 75% to 90% found once; its top ten account for about 6%. Sample: CD4+ or CD8+ T cells sorted from blood, taken in a trial of the OX40 agonist ivuxolimab. Every receptor here comes from an adult with an advanced solid tumor such as melanoma, head and neck, liver or kidney cancer. The CDR3 runs from the conserved cysteine through the conserved F or W. The D gene is left open where the match is weak. For some rows the clone size is stated as once, few or many, or as a class when expanded; others skip it.

j_call v_call clone_size d_call cdr3_nt cdr3_aa
TRBJ1-3 TRBV9 . . TGTGCCAGCAGCGATGCTGGCTCTGGAAACACCATATATTTT CASSDAGSGNTIYF
TRBJ2-3 TRBV7-6 . TRBD2 TGTGCCAGCAGCTTATCGGGTAGCGGGACCACAGATACGCAGTATTTT CASSLSGSGTTDTQYF
TRBJ2-3 TRBV5-6 . . TGTGCCAGCAGCCTGAGGGGGAGAGGAATAGATACGCAGTATTTT CASSLRGRGIDTQYF
TRBJ2-3 TRBV4-2 . . TGTGCCAGCAGCCAAGACGTGGGGACAAGAGGCACAGATACGCAGTATTTT CASSQDVGTRGTDTQYF
TRBJ1-1 TRBV5-4 . . TGTGCCAGCAGCTTGACGGTCCTGACCACTGAAGCTTTCTTT CASSLTVLTTEAFF
TRBJ2-1 TRBV5-4 . . TGTGCCAGCAGCTCACCGGGACCCTACAATGAGCAGTTCTTC CASSSPGPYNEQFF
TRBJ1-3 TRBV5-1 once . TGCGCCAGCAGCCCAAACAGGGATAGTGGAAACACCATATATTTT CASSPNRDSGNTIYF
TRBJ1-2 TRBV28 . . TGTGCCAGCAGTCCGCCGGGACGGGACTATGGCTACACCTTC CASSPPGRDYGYTF
TRBJ1-2 TRBV6-5 once . TGTGCCAGCAGCCTGGAACCGCACTATGGCTACACCTTC CASSLEPHYGYTF
TRBJ2-1 TRBV6-6 few . TGTGCCACCAGGGGATATACAAGCTCCTACAATGAGCAGTTCTTC CATRGYTSSYNEQFF
TRBJ1-3 TRBV10-3 . TRBD1 TGTGCCATCCAACAGGGGGACAGGGTCTCTGGAAACACCATATATTTT CAIQQGDRVSGNTIYF
TRBJ1-1 TRBV19 . TRBD1 TGTGCCAGTAGGACAGGGGCGGGGAACACTGAAGCTTTCTTT CASRTGAGNTEAFF
TRBJ1-3 TRBV5-1 . . TGCGCCAGCAGCTTCGAACAGAAGGATAGTTACTCTGGAAACACCATATATTTT CASSFEQKDSYSGNTIYF
TRBJ2-7 TRBV7-7 . TRBD2 TGTGCTAGCAGCTTAGCGGGCAGATCCTACGAGCAGTACTTC CASSLAGRSYEQYF
TRBJ2-7 TRBV28 . TRBD2 TGTGCCAGCAGTTCTAGCGGGAGGGCTCCCTACGAGCAGTACTTC CASSSSGRAPYEQYF
TRBJ2-7 TRBV6-1 . . TGTGCCAGCAGCGGGTGGGGGGACGAGCAGTACTTC CASSGWGDEQYF
TRBJ1-4 TRBV6-1 . . TGTGCCAGCAGTCCAGAACATGGGCATGAAAAACTGTTTTTT CASSPEHGHEKLFF
TRBJ1-5 TRBV30 . . TGTGCCTGGAGGGGAGACGGGGATCAGCCCCAGCATTTT CAWRGDGDQPQHF
TRBJ2-7 TRBV18 . TRBD1 TGTGCCAGCTCACCAGGGACAGGACCTACCTACGAGCAGTACTTC CASSPGTGPTYEQYF
TRBJ2-3 TRBV2 . TRBD2 TGTGCCAGCAGTGATGCTTGGCGGGAGGGTACGCAGTATTTT CASSDAWREGTQYF
TRBJ2-7 TRBV2 . . TGTGCCAGCAGAGGCAGGTCCGAGCAGTACTTC CASRGRSEQYF
TRBJ2-5 TRBV29-1 . . TGCAGCGCTTCCGACTGGGAGACCCAGTACTTC CSASDWETQYF
TRBJ2-7 TRBV10-3 . . TGTGCCATCCGGGCCACTCCCCTCTACGAGCAGTACTTC CAIRATPLYEQYF
TRBJ2-4 TRBV25-1 . . TGTGCCAGCAGTGAGGGCATTATAGCCAAAAACATTCAGTACTTC CASSEGIIAKNIQYF
TRBJ2-6 TRBV6-5 . . TGTGCCAGCACTCTCCTCGGGCCCGAGGGCGTCCTGACTTTC CASTLLGPEGVLTF
TRBJ2-1 TRBV18 . . TGTGCCAGCTCACCACGGGCGGGAACGCGGCATGAGCAGTTCTTC CASSPRAGTRHEQFF
TRBJ1-4 TRBV2 . . TGTGCCAGCAGTGGCCAAGGGACTAATGAAAAACTGTTTTTT CASSGQGTNEKLFF
TRBJ1-6 TRBV21-1 . . TGTGCCAGCAGCCCCCGGACGGATAACCATTCACCCCTCCACTTT CASSPRTDNHSPLHF
TRBJ1-5 TRBV5-1 . . TGCGCCAGCAGCTTGTGGGGGGATCAGCCCCAGCATTTT CASSLWGDQPQHF
TRBJ2-3 TRBV19 . TRBD2 TGTGCCAGTAGTAAGGAAGCGGGAGCGGGCACAGATACGCAGTATTTT CASSKEAGAGTDTQYF
TRBJ1-2 TRBV14 . TRBD1 TGTGCCAGCAGCCGAGACAGGGCCTATGGCTACACCTTC CASSRDRAYGYTF
TRBJ2-7 TRBV4-2 . TRBD2 TGTGCCAGCAGCCAAGAAGGGACTAGCTTCTACGAGCAGTACTTC CASSQEGTSFYEQYF
TRBJ2-7 TRBV7-6 . TRBD1 TGTGCCAGCAGTAGGACAGGTCAGGAGCAGTACTTC CASSRTGQEQYF
TRBJ1-4 TRBV7-9 . . TGTGCCAGCAGCCTGGACGGGATTGAAAAACTGTTTTTT CASSLDGIEKLFF
TRBJ2-2 TRBV5-1 . TRBD2 TGCGCCAGCAGCTCCGGACTAGCGGGAGGATACGAGGAGCTGTTTTTT CASSSGLAGGYEELFF
TRBJ1-4 TRBV5-1 . . TGCGCCAGCAGCTTGAGGCAGGGAGGGGAAAAACTGTTTTTT CASSLRQGGEKLFF
TRBJ1-2 TRBV28 . . TGTGCCAGCAGTTTATCAGGCCAGTTTCTCTATGGCTACACCTTC CASSLSGQFLYGYTF
TRBJ2-7 TRBV10-3 . . TGTGCCATCAGTGAGTCAAAGGGAAACTTAGGGCAGTACTTC CAISESKGNLGQYF
TRBJ2-1 TRBV7-6 once . TGTGCCAGCAGCTTAGCCGCTAGCGCCAATGAGCAGTTCTTC CASSLAASANEQFF
TRBJ2-7 TRBV4-1 . . TGCGCCAGCAGCCAAGACAACGACCGCTACGAGCAGTACTTC CASSQDNDRYEQYF
TRBJ2-7 TRBV5-1 . TRBD2 TGCGCCAGCAGCTTAGGGTCTAGCGGGAGAACCTACGAGCAGTACTTC CASSLGSSGRTYEQYF
TRBJ2-5 TRBV13 . . TGTGCCAGCAGCTCGTCGAGGGGGGTCCAAGAGACCCAGTACTTC CASSSSRGVQETQYF
TRBJ1-5 TRBV2 . . TGTGCCAGCAGTGAACTTGGCAATCAGCCCCAGCATTTT CASSELGNQPQHF
TRBJ2-7 TRBV29-1 . TRBD1 TGCAGCACCGCCGTAGGGGGCTATGGCGAGCAGTACTTC CSTAVGGYGEQYF
TRBJ2-5 TRBV7-7 . TRBD2 TGTGCTAGCAGCTTAAGTGTAGGGAGGGCAGGCGACCAAGAGACCCAGTACTTC CASSLSVGRAGDQETQYF